Each of the 25 T cell receptor beta chains below was sequenced from the same sample in a study of OX40 agonist ivuxolimab in advanced cancers. Only in-frame clones appear in the TCRdb table, and some are missing; sequencing was by immunoSEQ multiplex PCR. In the table there are roughly 68,000 clones, roughly nine tenths of which are singletons. The material was CD4+ or CD8+ T cells sorted from blood, obtained in a trial of the OX40 agonist ivuxolimab. These receptors all come from an adult with an advanced solid tumor such as melanoma, head and neck, liver or kidney cancer.

CDR3 sequence reads: CASSPIRGVVFSQTDTQYF. Written as DNA, the CDR3 is TGTGCCAGCAGTCCCATCCGAGGGGTAGTCTTTAGTCAAACAGATACGCAGTATTTT. The V and J genes are TRBV27 and TRBJ2-3, with D possibly being TRBD1 or TRBD2 (5 bases each). There are 19 residues in the CDR3. V was shortened by 5 bases and J by 3 bases, with 27 bases between the two germline ends. The V gene's germline CDR1 is MNHEY and CDR2 SMNVEV (reference sequence).

The J gene is TRBJ2-7, the V gene TRBV30; TRBD1 is a possible D gene (6 bases). The CDR3 extends over 11 amino acids. Germline CDR1 GTSNPN, CDR2 SVGIG (reference sequence). V was cut by 7 bases and J by 1 base, with 8 bases left in between. CDR3 coding DNA: TGTGCCTACGACAGGTCCTACGAGCAGTACTTC. Protein: CAYDRSYEQYF. The full variable domain, completed using reference TRBV30 and TRBJ2-7, is SQTIHQWPATLVQPVGSPLSLECTVEGTSNPNLYWYRQAAGRGLQLLFYSVGIGQISSEVPQNLSASRPQDRQFILSSKKLLLSDSGFYLCAYDRSYEQYFGPGTRLTVT.

The V gene is TRBV4-1, the J gene TRBJ2-3; 9 bases align to TRBD2. The CDR3 length is 15 residues. From germline, CDR1 is MGHRA and CDR2 YSYEKL. Trimming removed 1 base from V and 3 bases from J; junction bases left unmatched: 2. The CDR3, as DNA: TGCGCCAGCAGCCAAGTTAGCGGGAGTACAGATACGCAGTATTTT. This gives the protein CASSQVSGSTDTQYF.

The chain uses TRBV5-1 and TRBJ1-4; D not certain. V was pared by 4 bases and J by 0 bases, with 13 bases between. From germline, CDR1 is SGHRS and CDR2 YFSETQ. The CDR3 runs to 16 residues. The CDR3 coding sequence is TGCGCCAGCAGCGAGGCGGATCTCGCAACTAATGAAAAACTGTTTTTT. Protein: CASSEADLATNEKLFF.

J is TRBJ2-7 and V is TRBV6-5, with 7 positions matching TRBD2. The germline V gene has CDR1 MNHEY and CDR2 SVGAGI. Trimming took 5 bases from V and 1 from J; bases not matched to a gene: 8. CDR3 size: 15 residues. The CDR3 reads CASSTPGGGSYEQYF. CDR3 DNA: TGTGCCAGCAGTACCCCGGGGGGTGGGTCCTACGAGCAGTACTTC.

The J gene is TRBJ2-5, the V gene TRBV27; unclear D gene. The CDR3 sequence is 15 residues long. CDR1 is MNHEY, CDR2 SMNVEV, per germline (reference sequence). The V end lost 3 bases, the J end lost 0 bases, and 11 bases lay between the germline ends. The CDR3 sequence is CASSFYPEYQETQYF. CDR3 coding DNA: TGTGCCAGCAGTTTTTATCCAGAGTACCAAGAGACCCAGTACTTC.

The chain combines TRBV6-1 with TRBJ2-7; D unresolved. The CDR3 is 12 residues long. Germline assignment: CDR1 MNHNS and CDR2 SASEGT. Trimming cost V 6 bases and J 0 bases, with 6 bases left between them. The CDR3 loop is CASSENSYEQYF. Written as DNA, the CDR3 is TGTGCCAGCAGCGAAAACTCCTACGAGCAGTACTTC.

This chain joins TRBV28 and TRBJ2-4; the D gene is possibly TRBD2 (5 bases). CDR1 and CDR2 from the germline V gene are MDHEN and SYDVKM. Trimming shortened V by 3 bases and J by 0 bases, and 9 bases separated the two germline ends. The CDR3 totals 15 residues. In nucleotides, the CDR3 is TGTGCCAGCAGTTTCGGGGAGCTAGCCAAAAACATTCAGTACTTC. This sequence encodes CASSFGELAKNIQYF. The entire variable domain, with the rest obtained from reference TRBV28 and TRBJ2-4, is as follows: DVKVTQSSRYLVKRTGEKVFLECVQDMDHENMFWYRQDPGLGLRLIYFSYDVKMKEKGDIPEGYSVSREKKERFSLILESASTNQTSMYLCASSFGELAKNIQYFGAGTRLSVL.

V is TRBV11-2 and J is TRBJ2-2; maybe TRBD1 (6 bases). Germline V lookup: CDR1 SGHAT, CDR2 FQNNGV. CDR3 length equals 14 residues. The V end was cut by 6 bases, the J end by 1 base, with 9 bases between. CDR3 nucleotide sequence: TGTGCCAGCAGGCCAGGGGAGAACACCGGGGAGCTGTTTTTT. It codes for CASRPGENTGELFF.

In this sample, this clone turned up a few times. The chain uses TRBV9 and TRBJ1-1, with D uncertain. Trimming took 0 bases from V and 10 from J, leaving 10 bases between them. Per germline, CDR1 SGDLS and CDR2 YYNGEE. There are 12 residues in the CDR3. In nucleotides, the CDR3 is TGTGCCAGCAGCGTAGGGGCCGAGGGAGCTTTCTTT. This translates into CASSVGAEGAFF.

The chain recombines TRBV9 with TRBJ1-1; D not certain. The CDR3 loop spans 13 amino acids. Germline V gene sequence: CDR1 SGDLS, CDR2 YYNGEE. Trimming left V 0 bases short and J 7 bases short, with 10 bases between. The CDR3 DNA follows: TGTGCCAGCAGCGTAGTAACCGGGGATGAAGCTTTCTTT. Protein product: CASSVVTGDEAFF.

The chain combines TRBV6-5 with TRBJ2-3; 7 bases match TRBD2. The CDR3 totals 15 residues. In germline, CDR1 is MNHEY, CDR2 SVGAGI. Unmatched junction bases numbered 6, after V lost 4 bases and J lost 2 bases. CDR3 protein: CASSFASGATDTQYF. The CDR3 coding sequence is TGTGCCAGCAGTTTCGCTAGCGGCGCCACAGATACGCAGTATTTT.

This CDR3 reads CASSGPSYEQYF. CDR3 nucleotides: TGTGCCAGCAGCGGGCCTTCCTACGAGCAGTACTTC. The V and J genes are TRBV28 and TRBJ2-7, with D hard to call. CDR1 and CDR2 from the germline V gene are MDHEN and SYDVKM. V was clipped by 6 bases and J by 1 base, with 7 bases between them. The CDR3 is 12 amino acids.

The CDR3 DNA reads as TGTGCCAGTAGTATAGTTGAGTCGGGGGATTCACCCCTCCACTTT. Protein: CASSIVESGDSPLHF. The chain recombines TRBV19 with TRBJ1-6; a weak D match, TRBD1 (5 bases). Germline V gene lookup returns CDR1 LNHDA and CDR2 SQIVND (reference sequence). V lost 1 base and J lost 8, with 12 bases in between. The CDR3 has 15 amino acids.

The genes are TRBV2 and TRBJ2-7; TRBD1 aligns across 9 bases. V lost 6 bases to trimming and J lost 6 bases; unmatched junction nucleotides: 9. The germline V gene has CDR1 SNHLY and CDR2 FYNNEI. This CDR3 comprises 14 residues. The CDR3 DNA sequence: TGTGCCAGCAGGCCGGGACAGGGAGTTACCGAGCAGTACTTC. It translates to CASRPGQGVTEQYF.

The chain recombines TRBV4-1 with TRBJ1-1; D might be TRBD1 (5 bases). The V gene's germline CDR1 is MGHRA and CDR2 YSYEKL. Trimming pared 4 bases from V and 1 base from J, leaving 7 bases between. The CDR3 is made up of 13 amino acids. The CDR3 loop is CASSPGQNTEAFF. The CDR3 region has the DNA TGCGCCAGCAGCCCAGGACAGAACACTGAAGCTTTCTTT.

CDR3 residues: CASSQDRYRGENTIYF. The DNA of the CDR3 is TGCGCCAGCAGCCAAGACCGGTACAGGGGGGAAAACACCATATATTTT. The chain carries TRBV4-1 and TRBJ1-3; 8 bases fit TRBD1. Germline CDR1 and CDR2: MGHRA and YSYEKL. This CDR3 spans 16 amino acids. V lost 0 bases and J lost 6; bases outside the gene matches: 7.

The V and J genes are TRBV7-9 and TRBJ2-2; unclear D gene. With 2 bases removed from V and 6 bases from J, the gap between germline ends came to 10 bases. Germline V gene lookup returns CDR1 SEHNR and CDR2 FQNEAQ (reference sequence). The CDR3 runs 14 residues. The CDR3 sequence: CASSLLVKAGELFF. CDR3 nucleotide sequence: TGTGCCAGCAGCTTACTAGTAAAAGCCGGGGAGCTGTTTTTT.

This clone was found once. V gene TRBV27 combines with J gene TRBJ2-4, with 11 bases lining up with TRBD2. The CDR3 runs 17 residues. Trimming took 5 bases from V and 0 from J; bases not matched to a gene: 6. Germline CDR1 is MNHEY and CDR2 is SMNVEV (reference sequence). The CDR3 loop reads CASSPRTSGLAKNIQYF. The CDR3 coding sequence is TGTGCCAGCAGTCCGCGGACTAGCGGGCTAGCCAAAAACATTCAGTACTTC.

The chain couples TRBV27 to TRBJ1-5; a weak D match, TRBD1 (5 bases). CDR3 size: 15 residues. The V end lost 2 bases, the J end lost 4 bases, and 12 bases lay between the germline ends. The germline V gene encodes CDR1 MNHEY and CDR2 SMNVEV (reference sequence). The CDR3, as DNA: TGTGCCAGCAGTTTAGGCCGGGGGGTTAATCAGCCCCAGCATTTT. Amino acid sequence: CASSLGRGVNQPQHF.

This rearrangement joins TRBV29-1 to TRBJ1-1; D gene uncertain. V gave up 4 bases and J gave up 1 base, with 10 bases separating them. Looked up from germline, CDR1 is SQVTM and CDR2 is ANQGSEA. The CDR3 is 13 amino acids. In DNA form, the CDR3 reads TGCAGCGTTGCATGGCAGCGGAACACTGAAGCTTTCTTT. Amino acid sequence: CSVAWQRNTEAFF.

A remark on this clone: The same CDR3 is also encoded by other DNA sequences in this sample. The J gene is TRBJ2-5, the V gene TRBV7-3; the match to TRBD2 covers 9 bases. V gave up 2 bases and J gave up 4 bases; unmatched junction bases: 5. Germline-derived CDR1 and CDR2 are SGHTA and FQGTGA. The CDR3 is made up of 15 amino acids. The CDR3: CASSLAAGGVETQYF. Written as DNA, the CDR3 is TGTGCCAGCAGCTTAGCTGCGGGAGGGGTAGAGACCCAGTACTTC.

V gene TRBV2 combines with J gene TRBJ1-1; D gene unclear. Germline CDR1 is SNHLY and CDR2 is FYNNEI. The CDR3 covers 11 residues. V was clipped by 10 bases and J by 7 bases, with 13 bases between them. The chain's CDR3 is CATPHGNEAFF. The CDR3 nucleotides read TGTGCCACCCCTCACGGGAATGAAGCTTTCTTT. The full variable domain, completed using reference TRBV2 and TRBJ1-1, is EPEVTQTPSHQVTQMGQEVILRCVPISNHLYFYWYRQILGQKVEFLVSFYNNEISEKSEIFDDQFSVERPDGSNFTLKIRSTKLEDSAMYFCATPHGNEAFFGQGTRLTVV.

The chain employs TRBV27 and TRBJ2-1; 12 nucleotides line up with TRBD2. Germline CDR1 reads MNHEY; CDR2 reads SMNVEV (reference sequence). J was trimmed by 8 bases and V by 1 base; bases with no gene match: 6. The CDR3 loop spans 16 amino acids. The CDR3 sequence: CASSLFLAGGPYEQFF. The DNA of the CDR3 is TGTGCCAGCAGTTTATTTCTAGCGGGAGGGCCGTATGAGCAGTTCTTC.

The chain employs TRBV7-9 and TRBJ1-4, with D perhaps matching TRBD1 (6 bases). V lost 5 bases, J lost 6 bases, and 10 bases lay in between. Germline V gives CDR1 SEHNR, CDR2 FQNEAQ (reference sequence). The CDR3 has 13 amino acids. CDR3 sequence: CASSQRTDEKLFF. The CDR3 nucleotides are TGTGCCAGCAGCCAGCGGACAGATGAAAAACTGTTTTTT.